A single sample gave rise to the 4 T cell receptor beta chains below, sequenced in a study of graft-versus-host responses after intestinal transplantation. These receptors' antigens are unknown. The protocol was immunoSEQ multiplex PCR, while the TCRdb copy is restricted to in-frame clones and leaves out a portion. The sample lists tens of thousands of clones, approximately 94% occurring once. Material: unstimulated CD4+ T cells sorted from spleen or lymph node cells, obtained before transplant. These receptors all stem from a human donor who was the organ donor for an intestinal transplant.

The CDR3 loop reads CASSSLGLGDNEQFF. CDR3 nucleotides: TGTGCCAGCAGCTCCTTAGGATTGGGGGACAATGAGCAGTTCTTC. This sequence joins TRBV7-9 and TRBJ2-1, with D possibly called TRBD1 or TRBD2 (5 bases each). V was cut by 4 bases and J by 5 bases, with 15 bases left in between. The CDR3 sequence is 15 residues long. Germline V gene sequence: CDR1 SEHNR, CDR2 FQNEAQ (reference sequence).

The chain recombines TRBV29-1 with TRBJ2-3; the match to TRBD1 covers 9 bases. This CDR3 has 14 residues. V shed 6 bases and J 4 bases; nucleotides not matched to a gene: 8. Germline V gene sequence: CDR1 SQVTM, CDR2 ANQGSEA. CDR3 loop: CSVATGTGSDTQYF. The CDR3 nucleotides are TGCAGCGTAGCCACCGGGACAGGGTCAGATACGCAGTATTTT.

This chain joins TRBV30 and TRBJ1-1; 8 bases fit TRBD1. The CDR3 covers 16 residues. J was trimmed by 2 bases and V by 3 bases; bases with no gene match: 11. Germline CDR1 and CDR2: GTSNPN and SVGIG (reference sequence). The CDR3 nucleotides are TGTGCCTGGAGCAGGGGGCAGGGATACGATAACACTGAAGCTTTCTTT. This encodes CAWSRGQGYDNTEAFF.

This chain joins TRBV10-3 and TRBJ2-7, with TRBD2 matching over 7 bases. CDR3 length: 15 residues. Germline V lookup: CDR1 ENHRY, CDR2 SYGVKD. V trimming: 0 bases; J trimming: 5 bases; junction bases outside the gene matches: 7. This CDR3 is CAISESWGAGNEQYF. The CDR3 DNA follows: TGTGCCATCAGTGAGTCGTGGGGAGCGGGAAACGAGCAGTACTTC.